These 18 T cell receptor beta chains were all obtained from the same sample, sequenced in a study of cytomegalovirus exposure and HLA in healthy donors. Produced via immunoSEQ multiplex PCR; TCRdb's table is partial and in-frame only. The data contain about 330,000 clones, 86% of them singletons. Sequencing was performed on PBMCs. These receptor sequences come from a woman aged 18 to 35 in good health and CMV-seronegative.

V and J are TRBV7-2 and TRBJ1-2; D might be TRBD1 (5 bases). The CDR3 totals 14 residues. CDR1 and CDR2 from the germline V gene are SGHTA and FQGNSA. V was pared by 5 bases and J by 4 bases, with 14 bases between. This chain's CDR3 is CASSPQGDSYGYTF. The DNA of the CDR3 is TGTGCCAGCAGCCCCCAGGGTGACAGCTATGGCTACACCTTC.

V usage is TRBV9 and J usage is TRBJ2-2, with TRBD1 matching 9 bases. CDR3 length: 17 amino acids. Germline assignment: CDR1 SGDLS and CDR2 YYNGEE. V lost 4 bases to trimming and J lost 3 bases; unmatched junction nucleotides: 10. CDR3 loop: CASSSLRDRVYTGELFF. The CDR3 DNA sequence: TGTGCCAGCAGCAGCCTCCGGGACAGGGTCTACACCGGGGAGCTGTTTTTT.

The chain employs TRBV7-2 and TRBJ1-2, with no clear D. This CDR3 has 17 residues. V gave up 1 base and J gave up 4 bases, with 19 bases separating them. Germline V lookup: CDR1 SGHTA, CDR2 FQGNSA. This CDR3 is CASSLDSDGSRVYGYTF. As DNA, the CDR3 is TGTGCCAGCAGCTTAGATTCGGACGGCTCGAGGGTCTATGGCTACACCTTC.

The chain carries TRBV6-6 and TRBJ2-7; 10 bases agree with TRBD2. Germline CDR1 is MNHNY and CDR2 is SVGAGI (reference sequence). The J segment lost 3 bases and the V segment lost 3 bases, leaving 8 bases of the junction unmatched. The length of the CDR3 is 16 residues. As DNA, the CDR3 is TGTGCCAGCAGTTATCCCCAGCGGGAGGGCCACTACGAGCAGTACTTC. Residues: CASSYPQREGHYEQYF.

The chain employs TRBV19 and TRBJ2-2; 7 nucleotides line up with TRBD1. Germline V lookup: CDR1 LNHDA, CDR2 SQIVND (reference sequence). Germline trimming cut 4 bases from V and 2 bases from J; bases unmatched to any gene: 1. The CDR3 runs to 14 residues. The chain's CDR3 is CASSNRGNTGELFF. In DNA, the CDR3 is TGTGCCAGTAGTAACAGGGGTAACACCGGGGAGCTGTTTTTT.

The chain uses TRBV7-2 and TRBJ1-1; 8 bases fit TRBD1. Per germline, CDR1 SGHTA and CDR2 FQGNSA. The junction had 4 bases not matched to a gene; V was cut back by 1 base and J by 6 bases. The CDR3 runs to 14 residues. The CDR3 reads CASSLDRGVPEAFF. In DNA, the CDR3 is TGTGCCAGCAGCTTAGACAGGGGGGTCCCTGAAGCTTTCTTT.

In this sample, this clone turned up a few times. The chain links TRBV9 to TRBJ1-3, with D perhaps matching TRBD1 (6 bases). The CDR3 has 13 residues. Trimming pared 3 bases from V and 3 bases from J, leaving 7 bases between. Germline V CDR1 and CDR2: SGDLS, YYNGEE. CDR3 amino acids: CASSDRVGNTIYF. The CDR3 bases are TGTGCCAGCAGCGACAGGGTTGGAAACACCATATATTTT.

The table lists this clone with a count of one. The rearrangement joins TRBV19 to TRBJ2-1; 8 bases map to TRBD2. CDR1 and CDR2 from the germline V gene are LNHDA and SQIVND (reference sequence). The CDR3 extends over 14 amino acids. V shed 7 bases and J 8 bases; nucleotides not matched to a gene: 10. DNA of the CDR3: TGTGCCAGTAACCTCGGACTAGCTCTGGATGAGCAGTTCTTC. Translating gives CASNLGLALDEQFF.

This clone was recorded many times. The chain links TRBV6-4 to TRBJ2-2; 7 positions match TRBD2. The V and J ends lost 0 bases and 2 bases, in that order; junction bases with no gene match: 6. The CDR3 spans 17 residues. Germline V gene lookup returns CDR1 MRHNA and CDR2 SNTAGT. CDR3 in amino acids: CASSDSQAGHNTGELFF. CDR3 DNA: TGTGCCAGCAGTGACTCCCAAGCGGGGCATAACACCGGGGAGCTGTTTTTT.

The CDR3: CASSNGGSYEQYF. CDR3 sequence (DNA): TGTGCCAGCAGCAACGGTGGTTCCTACGAGCAGTACTTC. The J gene is TRBJ2-7, the V gene TRBV21-1; the table's D call TRBD2 went unverified against the DNA. TRBV21-1 is a pseudogene segment. This CDR3 has 13 residues.

The J gene is TRBJ2-7, the V gene TRBV6-6, with 9 positions matching TRBD1. The V gene's germline CDR1 is MNHNY and CDR2 SVGAGI (reference sequence). Trimming removed 6 bases from V and 1 base from J; junction bases left unmatched: 4. The length of the CDR3 is 14 residues. The CDR3 coding sequence is TGTGCCAGCAGCCGGACAGGGGATTCCTACGAGCAGTACTTC. As protein: CASSRTGDSYEQYF.

The V gene is TRBV25-1, the J gene TRBJ1-3; the D gene is possibly TRBD1 (5 bases). From germline, CDR1 is MGHDK and CDR2 SYGVNS. Trimming took 0 bases from V and 2 from J, leaving 8 bases between them. The CDR3 spans 15 residues. The CDR3 here is CASSEYSGAGNTIYF. CDR3 nucleotide sequence: TGTGCCAGCAGTGAATACTCGGGGGCTGGAAACACCATATATTTT.

This chain connects TRBV7-9 to TRBJ2-2, with 10 positions matching TRBD2. V dropped 5 bases and J dropped 5; count of bases not matched to a gene: 8. Germline values: CDR1 SEHNR, CDR2 FQNEAQ (reference sequence). The CDR3 runs to 16 residues. CDR3 sequence (DNA): TGTGCCAGCAGCCTCCTTCTAGCGGGAGTAACCGGGGAGCTGTTTTTT. Its translation: CASSLLLAGVTGELFF.

This chain links TRBV9 with TRBJ2-5; 7 bases fit TRBD2. There are 15 residues in the CDR3. Losses at the gene ends were 3 bases for V and 6 bases for J; bases not matched to a gene: 11. Germline V gene lookup returns CDR1 SGDLS and CDR2 YYNGEE. CDR3 sequence (DNA): TGTGCCAGCAGCGCCCCTGGGGCGGGAGTGAAGACCCAGTACTTC. Translating gives CASSAPGAGVKTQYF.

This clone was recorded once. The chain recombines TRBV9 with TRBJ1-1, with 8 bases identical to TRBD1. Germline trimming cut 0 bases from V and 0 bases from J; bases unmatched to any gene: 10. The CDR3 spans 18 residues. Looked up from germline, CDR1 is SGDLS and CDR2 is YYNGEE. The CDR3: CASSVEDTAGGMNTEAFF. The CDR3 bases are TGTGCCAGCAGCGTAGAGGATACGGCAGGGGGCATGAACACTGAAGCTTTCTTT.

The J gene is TRBJ2-7, the V gene TRBV10-2, with D hard to call. Germline V gene sequence: CDR1 WSHSY, CDR2 SAAADI. Deletions cut 1 base from V and 6 bases from J, with 10 bases between. CDR3 length equals 13 residues. The CDR3 region is CASSEYLTSEQYF. The CDR3 DNA reads TGCGCCAGCAGTGAGTACCTAACCTCCGAGCAGTACTTC.

This clone was detected only once. CDR3 bases: TGTGCCAGCAGCCGGTTAGGGAGCACTAATGAAAAACTGTTTTTT. It codes for CASSRLGSTNEKLFF. The chain couples TRBV14 to TRBJ1-4; D not resolved. The CDR3 covers 15 residues. Germline V gene lookup returns CDR1 SGHDN and CDR2 FVKESK. Between the trimmed V and J ends, which lost 4 bases and 2 bases, there was a span of 11 bases.

The count of this clone is one. The J gene is TRBJ1-2, the V gene TRBV4-1; D unclear. The CDR3 covers 15 residues. V shed 0 bases and J shed 1 base, with 9 bases lying between them. The germline gives CDR1 MGHRA, CDR2 YSYEKL. CDR3: CASSQDLTVNYGYTF. CDR3 DNA sequence: TGCGCCAGCAGCCAAGATCTTACGGTTAACTATGGCTACACCTTC.